The 9 T cell receptor beta chains given below trace back to one sample, sequenced in a study of spatial heterogeneity in lung cancer. Findings of the study overall: Intratumoral expanded alpha and beta TCR counts were found to track tumor mutation counts.

MiXCR, run by TCRdb on the 5' RACE reads, gives a single entry per CDR3 protein. The top ten clones hold approximately 22% of a sample with fewer than 4,000 distinct CDR3 sequences, over 14% of them seen once. The antigens these receptors bind are not known. Time point of the sample: sample taken at primary tumor resection. The sample here was lung tumor tissue, taken at surgery. These receptor sequences come from a female donor with early-stage non-small cell lung cancer.

The gene calls are TRBV7-2 and TRBJ1-5, with D perhaps matching TRBD1 (6 bases). The CDR3 totals 15 residues. CDR1 and CDR2 from the germline V gene are SGHTA and FQGNSA. V shed 7 bases and J shed 5 bases, with 18 bases lying between them. In DNA form, the CDR3 reads TGTGCCAGCAACCCGCCTGGACAGTGCTATCAGCCCCAGCATTTT. Its protein product is CASNPPGQCYQPQHF.

Relative to its sample, this clonotype is medium-sized. CDR3 region: CASRSPGDSPLHF. CDR3 DNA sequence: TGTGCCAGCAGGTCACCAGGGGATTCACCCCTCCACTTT. The chain carries TRBV6-5 and TRBJ1-6; a weak D match, TRBD1 (6 bases). The V end lost 6 bases, the J end lost 8 bases, and 11 bases lay between the germline ends. This CDR3 has 13 residues. Looked up from germline, CDR1 is MNHEY and CDR2 is SVGAGI.

This clonotype was seen more than once but under ten times. V and J are TRBV30 and TRBJ1-2; 8 bases line up with TRBD1. V was pared by 5 bases and J by 4 bases, with 9 bases of the junction left unmatched. The V gene's germline CDR1 is GTSNPN and CDR2 SVGIG (reference sequence). The CDR3 spans 14 residues. The CDR3 spells CAWGGQVIGYGYTF. In nucleotides, the CDR3 is TGTGCCTGGGGGGGACAGGTTATAGGCTATGGCTACACCTTC.

CDR3: CSASPRAGAGELFF. The CDR3 coding sequence is TGCAGTGCTAGTCCCAGGGCGGGAGCCGGGGAGCTGTTTTTT. The V gene is TRBV20-1, the J gene TRBJ2-2, with TRBD2 matching over 7 bases. In germline, CDR1 is DFQATT, CDR2 SNEGSKA (reference sequence). This CDR3 has 14 amino acids. Trimming at V came to 3 bases and at J to 6 bases, leaving 7 bases not matched to a gene.

There are many counts of this clonotype. The chain links TRBV4-3 to TRBJ2-5, with no clear D. There are 13 residues in the CDR3. CDR1 LGHNA and CDR2 YSLEER come from the germline V gene. Trimming shortened V by 3 bases and J by 3 bases, and 8 bases separated the two germline ends. CDR3 loop: CASSQAVKETQYF. CDR3 in DNA: TGCGCCAGCAGCCAGGCTGTGAAAGAGACCCAGTACTTC.

The chain is built from TRBV20-1 and TRBJ1-1; no clear D. V was clipped by 5 bases and J by 4 bases, with 14 bases between them. In germline, CDR1 is DFQATT, CDR2 SNEGSKA (reference sequence). The CDR3 runs 13 residues. CDR3 in DNA: TGCAGTGCTCCGAAACCGGGTCCCACTGAAGCTTTCTTT. It encodes CSAPKPGPTEAFF.

By share of the sample, this clonotype is medium-sized. V gene TRBV3-1 combines with J gene TRBJ2-2, with 7 positions matching TRBD2. Germline V CDR1 and CDR2: LGHDT, YNNKEL (reference sequence). Unmatched junction bases numbered 8, after V lost 6 bases and J lost 7 bases. The CDR3 extends over 14 amino acids. Here the CDR3 DNA reads TGTGCCAGCAGTAAAGCGGGGTCTGACGGGGAGCTGTTTTTT. Amino acid sequence: CASSKAGSDGELFF.

The rearrangement uses TRBV6-9 and TRBJ2-5, with 10 bases matching TRBD2. The CDR3 is made up of 20 amino acids. The germline CDR1 and CDR2 sequences are MNHGY and SVAAGI. V lost 7 bases, J lost 2 bases, and 22 bases stayed unmatched. The CDR3: CASNNPVRFVERGGQETQYF. Written as DNA, the CDR3 is TGTGCCAGCAACAATCCGGTCCGATTTGTCGAGCGGGGGGGACAAGAGACCCAGTACTTC.

This clonotype was counted ten times or more. The chain links TRBV6-2 or TRBV6-3 to TRBJ2-3; perhaps TRBD2 as D (5 bases). Trimming cost V 2 bases and J 7 bases, with 10 bases left between them. There are 13 residues in the CDR3. The germline V gene encodes CDR1 MNHEY and CDR2 SVGEGT. CDR3 nucleotides: TGTGCCAGCAGTTACGAAAGCGGTAATACGCAGTATTTT. This encodes CASSYESGNTQYF.